These T cell receptor beta chains were read from a single sample in a study of CD4+ T cells in melanoma. Profiled with immunoSEQ multiplex PCR; TCRdb holds only in-frame clones, not every one. Of about 9,900 clones in the sample, over 60% are singletons; the top ten hold roughly 22%. Material for sequencing was tumor tissue. These receptors came from a human donor with melanoma. CDR3s include the opening cysteine and the closing phenylalanine or tryptophan. A D gene is named only where the DNA matches it firmly. Rows may omit the clone size; those that give it use once, few, many or a size class.

J gene | CDR3 length | D gene | V gene | clone size | CDR3 protein | CDR3 DNA
TRBJ1-2 | 16 | TRBD1 | TRBV18 | . | CASSPGQGLTYYGYTF | TGTGCCAGCTCCCCCGGACAGGGATTGACATACTATGGCTACACCTTC
TRBJ2-7 | 16 | . | TRBV2 | . | CASSDTPIRLADEQYF | TGTGCCAGCAGTGATACGCCAATTCGCCTCGCTGACGAGCAGTACTTC
TRBJ1-6 | 13 | . | TRBV11-3 | few | CASSLGVNSPLHF | TGTGCCAGCAGCTTAGGGGTTAATTCACCCCTCCACTTT
TRBJ1-2 | 14 | . | TRBV6-6 | . | CASSPGKKDYGYTF | TGTGCCAGCAGTCCAGGAAAAAAAGACTATGGCTACACCTTC
TRBJ2-3 | 17 | TRBD2 | TRBV10-1 | . | CASSEGGLAGGRDTQYF | TGCGCCAGCAGTGAAGGTGGGCTAGCGGGGGGAAGGGATACGCAGTATTTT
TRBJ2-5 | 14 | TRBD1 | TRBV19 | once | CASNDRGMGETQYF | TGTGCCAGTAACGACAGGGGAATGGGGGAGACCCAGTACTTC
TRBJ2-6 | 14 | TRBD2 | TRBV2 | . | CASDGGAGANVLTF | TGTGCCAGCGACGGGGGGGCTGGGGCCAACGTCCTGACTTTC
TRBJ2-5 | 12 | . | TRBV29-1 | . | CSVVLPNGTQYF | TGCAGCGTTGTGTTGCCCAATGGGACCCAGTACTTC
TRBJ1-4 | 13 | . | TRBV6-5 | . | CASSSGESEKLFF | TGTGCCAGCAGCTCAGGGGAAAGCGAAAAACTGTTTTTT
TRBJ2-5 | 16 | . | TRBV5-6 | . | CASSLVSGAPQETQYF | TGTGCCAGCAGCTTGGTTTCAGGGGCTCCACAAGAGACCCAGTACTTC
TRBJ2-2 | 9 | . | TRBV6-5 | once | CTNTGELFF | TGTACGAACACCGGGGAGCTGTTTTTT
TRBJ1-4 | 15 | TRBD1 | TRBV14 | . | CASSRMTGNNEKLFF | TGTGCCAGCAGCCGGATGACAGGGAATAATGAAAAACTGTTTTTT